This TCR beta chain was identified in a study of blood T cell repertoires in COVID-19. Study at large: From the United States, Italy and Spain came samples of acute and convalescent COVID-19.

This clone was seen just once. CDR1 and CDR2 (germline): SGHRS, YFSETQ. The V gene end was trimmed by 0 bases and the J gene end by 4 bases; junction bases not matched to a gene: 5. The CDR3 is 16 amino acids. In the authors' workflow: From reference gene primer amplification, estimates of nucleated cell counts were derived. Profiled with immunoSEQ multiplex PCR; TCRdb holds only in-frame clones, not every one. D and trimming were read from the DNA, whereas the V and J calls and clone size are those reported in that table. The data hold 300,000 to 350,000 clones, with around 90% observed a single time.

Sequencing used peripheral blood. The clonotype originates from a woman between 40 and 55 years old with COVID-19, enrolled during active disease. J is TRBJ2-3 and V is TRBV5-1, with 10 bases identical to TRBD2. This CDR3 reads CASSLGSSGGADTQYF. CDR3 bases: TGCGCCAGCAGCTTGGGATCTAGCGGGGGCGCAGATACGCAGTATTTT.